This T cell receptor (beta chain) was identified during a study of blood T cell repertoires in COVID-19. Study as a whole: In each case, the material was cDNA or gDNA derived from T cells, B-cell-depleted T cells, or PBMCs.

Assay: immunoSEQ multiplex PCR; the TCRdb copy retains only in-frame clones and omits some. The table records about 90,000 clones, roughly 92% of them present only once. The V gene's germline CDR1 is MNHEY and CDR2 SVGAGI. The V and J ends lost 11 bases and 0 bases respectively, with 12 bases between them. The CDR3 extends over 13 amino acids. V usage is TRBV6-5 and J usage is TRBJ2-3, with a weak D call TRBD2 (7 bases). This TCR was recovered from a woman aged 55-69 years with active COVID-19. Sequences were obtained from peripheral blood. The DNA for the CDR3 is TGTGCCGGGGGGGCTGCTAGCACAGATACGCAGTATTTT. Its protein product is CAGGAASTDTQYF.